The next 18 T cell receptor beta chains were all read from a single sample in a study of CXCR3-negative and CXCR3-positive naive CD8 T cells. Carrying UMI labels, the TRB cDNA libraries were prepared through 5' RACE. After re-calling the 5' RACE reads, TCRdb lists one entry per CDR3 protein, DNA absent. The data include about 130,000 distinct CDR3 sequences; the top ten clones carry roughly 0.59%. Overall study results and limits: TRB CDR3s of CXCR3-positive naive cells were more hydrophobic than those of CXCR3-negative naive cells.

Their antigens remain unidentified. Material for sequencing was naive CXCR3+ CD8+ T cells from blood. Subset in this sample: CD45RO-CCR7+CD27+CD95- naive CD8+ T cells expressing CXCR3 (TNR3+). The source is a human donor in good health. Some clones in this sample may be carry-over from other donors' samples.

The chain has TRBV29-1 and TRBJ1-2. This CDR3 spans 13 amino acids. Germline CDR1 is SQVTM and CDR2 is ANQGSEA. The CDR3 spells CSVEDRLNWGYTF.

The chain couples TRBV7-9 to TRBJ1-1; TCRdb picks TRBD1, but there is no DNA to check that call. CDR1 SEHNR and CDR2 FQNEAQ come from the germline V gene (reference sequence). The CDR3 consists of 16 residues. The chain's CDR3 is CASSLAPSAQGAKAFF.

The chain joins TRBV14 to TRBJ2-1; TCRdb proposes TRBD2, but this gene call is untestable without DNA. Germline CDR1 reads SGHDN; CDR2 reads FVKESK. This CDR3 has 16 amino acids. CDR3 region: CASSQDRGLAGDEQFF.

The chain joins TRBV27 to TRBJ2-1; the D call of TRBD1 rests on TCRdb alone, since no DNA is present to check it. CDR3 length: 16 amino acids. Germline values: CDR1 MNHEY, CDR2 SMNVEV (reference sequence). The CDR3 reads CASSLPGWASVNEQFF.

The chain recombines TRBV12-3 or TRBV12-4 with TRBJ1-5; TCRdb names TRBD1, which stays unverified in the absence of DNA. The CDR3 has 15 residues. CDR3 sequence: CASSSRGQILPPQHF.

The chain recombines TRBV5-1 with TRBJ2-7; TCRdb's D call of TRBD1 is untestable without DNA. Germline CDR1 and CDR2: SGHRS and YFSETQ. The CDR3 covers 16 residues. Here the CDR3 reads CASSLGDREEEDEQYF.

J is TRBJ1-2 and V is TRBV7-9. Per germline, CDR1 SEHNR and CDR2 FQNEAQ (reference sequence). The CDR3 sequence is 14 residues long. Here the CDR3 reads CASSASDGRYGYTF.

This chain joins TRBV10-2 and TRBJ2-5; without DNA, the TCRdb call of TRBD1 cannot be checked. Germline CDR1 reads WSHSY; CDR2 reads SAAADI. CDR3 length: 16 amino acids. CDR3 sequence: CASSESWTGDGGTQYF.

V usage is TRBV7-6 and J usage is TRBJ1-2. Germline V CDR1 and CDR2: SGHVS, FNYEAQ. The length of the CDR3 is 15 residues. The CDR3 is CASSLAVQPNYGYTF.

The J gene is TRBJ2-7, the V gene TRBV29-1; TCRdb gives TRBD1 as the D gene, but with no DNA this cannot be confirmed. The CDR3 is made up of 12 amino acids. Germline CDR1 SQVTM, CDR2 ANQGSEA. The CDR3 loop is CSVGDSLYEQYF.

The chain combines TRBV4-2 with TRBJ1-1; the D call from TCRdb, TRBD1, cannot be confirmed without DNA. This CDR3 has 15 residues. Germline loops: CDR1 LGHNA, CDR2 YNFKEQ. This CDR3 is CASSQATGEFAEAFF.

The chain couples TRBV29-1 to TRBJ2-7. This CDR3 spans 12 amino acids. Germline values: CDR1 SQVTM, CDR2 ANQGSEA. This chain's CDR3 is CSARQDPYEQYF.

The chain has TRBV29-1 and TRBJ2-7. The CDR3 spans 13 residues. Germline loops: CDR1 SQVTM, CDR2 ANQGSEA. The CDR3 loop reads CSVGGGELYEQYF.

The J gene is TRBJ2-2, the V gene TRBV6-5. The length of the CDR3 is 16 residues. Germline V gives CDR1 MNHEY, CDR2 SVGAGI. CDR3 protein: CASSSLLGRDTGELFF.

The rearrangement links TRBV29-1 to TRBJ2-1; TCRdb reports TRBD1, a call that lacks DNA to check it against. The germline V gene encodes CDR1 SQVTM and CDR2 ANQGSEA. CDR3 length equals 13 residues. The CDR3 sequence is CSVCPPGSNEQFF.

The rearrangement joins TRBV12-3 or TRBV12-4 to TRBJ2-1. This CDR3 is built from 12 residues. This CDR3 is CASRETYNEQFF.

The J gene is TRBJ2-7, the V gene TRBV28; TCRdb lists TRBD2, though no DNA is available to test this call. CDR3 length: 14 residues. Germline loops: CDR1 MDHEN, CDR2 SYDVKM. This CDR3 reads CASSRPGLASEQYF.

CDR3 in amino acids: CSVEAGLAGVPNYEQYF. V and J are TRBV29-1 and TRBJ2-7; TCRdb gives TRBD2 as the D gene, but with no DNA this cannot be confirmed. The CDR3 loop spans 17 amino acids. The germline CDR1 and CDR2 sequences are SQVTM and ANQGSEA.